Given below is one T cell receptor beta chain in context. The sample originates from a study of cytomegalovirus exposure and HLA in healthy donors. The wider study: Unique TCRs numbering some 77 million, obtained from HLA-typed donors, made up an early data release.

This CDR3 is 14 amino acids long. V was clipped by 7 bases and J by 4 bases; unmatched bases: 7. Vbeta (60) and Jbeta (13) primers were used in the PCR. The repertoire was sequenced with immunoSEQ multiplex PCR; TCRdb's copy has only in-frame clones and lacks some. The sample shows 90,000 or so clones, roughly 69% of them seen only once. V and J are TRBV5-3 and TRBJ2-5; 10 bases agree with TRBD2. TRBV5-3 is labeled an ORF, and its function is uncertain. The sequenced sample consisted of PBMCs. This clonotype was obtained from a middle-aged man in good health and CMV-seronegative. CDR3 region: CARRLAGGVETQYF. The CDR3 coding sequence is TGTGCCAGACGACTAGCGGGTGGTGTAGAGACCCAGTACTTC.